This T cell receptor beta chain was identified during a study of T cell responses to AZD1222 COVID-19 vaccine. Study results and limitations: CD4 TCRs covered the whole spike, strongest at regions 160-218 and 743-854. Repertoire sampling happened only post peak T cell response. Clonal diversity may have been underestimated in mostly white British donors.

V dropped 0 bases and J dropped 6 bases, with 16 bases sitting between them. This CDR3 is built from 16 residues. Germline CDR1 SGHRS, CDR2 YFSETQ. This table comes from immunoSEQ multiplex PCR, and its TCRdb copy is limited to in-frame clones, with some not included. Here the sample spans fewer than 120,000 clones, over 85% being singletons. Details on this clone: Its specificity is not known.

This sequence joins TRBV5-1 and TRBJ2-1; no reliable D call. This TCR was sampled from an adult who received the AZD1222 COVID-19 vaccine. The sequencing used peripheral blood, collected 28 days after the second AZD1222 dose. CDR3 sequence reads: CASSLEGSYPLNEQFF. CDR3 DNA: TGCGCCAGCAGCTTGGAAGGGTCCTATCCTCTCAATGAGCAGTTCTTC.